Below, one T cell receptor beta chain is given with its context. Its target is not known. A junction boundary mismatches the germline segment, possibly from a read error. This CDR3 contains 17 residues. Profiled with immunoSEQ multiplex PCR; TCRdb holds only in-frame clones, not every one. Among 45,000 or so clones listed, roughly 90% were seen once. The data belong to a study of OX40 agonist ivuxolimab in advanced cancers. Study context: Treatment received earlier with anti-PD-1, anti-PD-L1 or anti-CTLA-4 agents was allowed, and around 40% had some. Whole-study findings and limits: Compared with others, partial responders at 0.1-3.0 mg/kg displayed clonal expansion among the lowest. Some of the nonresponding patients also showed low levels of normalized T-cell clonal expansion.

Source: CD4+ or CD8+ T cells sorted from blood, taken in a trial of the OX40 agonist ivuxolimab. The TCR originated in an adult with an advanced solid tumor such as melanoma, head and neck, liver or kidney cancer. V usage is TRBV23-1 and J usage is TRBJ2-5; 10 positions match TRBD1. TRBV23-1 is recorded as an ORF, its role being uncertain. The CDR3 here is CASSPTTSDRGQGTQYF. CDR3 nucleotides: TGCGCCAGCAGTCCAACAACCTCTGACAGGGGGCAAGGGACCCAGTACTTC.